This T cell receptor beta chain was recorded in a study of blood T cell repertoires in COVID-19. Study-level information: From the United States, Italy and Spain came samples of acute and convalescent COVID-19.

Original handling: Amplification of reference gene primers provided the estimated nucleated cell counts. Assay used: immunoSEQ multiplex PCR; TCRdb lists only in-frame clones, some missing. Clone size and V and J calls were adopted from that table, with D and trimming inferred from the DNA. Among 80,000 or so clones listed, 85% were seen once. Germline V gene sequence: CDR1 MNHEY, CDR2 SMNVEV (reference sequence). V was pared by 5 bases and J by 1 base, with 8 bases between. The CDR3 contains 13 residues. Patients in Seattle were enrolled during active infection, then followed longitudinally. Sample: peripheral blood. The chain links TRBV27 to TRBJ1-1; D gene ambiguous. The sequence derives from a man aged 55 to 70 with COVID-19, enrolled during active disease. CDR3 protein: CASSNSQNTEAFF. For the CDR3, the DNA is TGTGCCAGCAGTAATTCACAGAACACTGAAGCTTTCTTT.